This entry lists 27 T cell receptor beta chains sequenced from one sample in a study of shared clonotypes between healthy human individuals. Data came from immunoSEQ multiplex PCR; TCRdb stores just in-frame clones and leaves some out. The sample has 2 million to 3 million clones; approximately 93% are singletons. The sequenced sample consisted of naive CD4+ T cells from PBMCs. Subset here: CD45RA+ positively selected. The source is a man between 18 and 35 years old in good health. Some clones in this sample may be carry-over from other donors' samples.

As to this clone: Other DNA sequences in this specimen translate into the identical CDR3. V and J are TRBV5-1 and TRBJ1-1; TRBD1 aligns across 8 bases. Germline V gene data show CDR1 as SGHRS and CDR2 as YFSETQ. The CDR3 totals 14 residues. The trim removed 4 bases at V and 3 bases at J, leaving 5 bases unmatched. The chain's CDR3 is CASSPGQGYTEAFF. The CDR3 DNA sequence: TGCGCCAGCAGCCCCGGACAGGGTTACACTGAAGCTTTCTTT.

This clone has a single count. The chain is built from TRBV11-3 and TRBJ1-1, with no clear D. Trimming removed 5 bases from V and 1 base from J, with 8 bases in between. The CDR3 has 13 amino acids. Germline V gene data show CDR1 as SGHNT and CDR2 as YENEEA. CDR3 region: CASSDRENTEAFF. DNA of the CDR3: TGTGCCAGCAGCGACCGGGAGAACACTGAAGCTTTCTTT.

This rearrangement joins TRBV20-1 to TRBJ2-7; the D is unclear. Trimming took 3 bases from V and 4 from J, leaving 7 bases between them. The CDR3 is made up of 11 amino acids. Germline values: CDR1 DFQATT, CDR2 SNEGSKA (reference sequence). Written as DNA, the CDR3 is TGCAGTGCTAGCCCCTATTACGAGCAGTACTTC. Amino acid sequence: CSASPYYEQYF.

In DNA, the CDR3 is TGTGCCAGCAGCTTACACAGGACAGGGGGCGGAAACACCATATATTTT. Translated: CASSLHRTGGGNTIYF. The chain employs TRBV7-2 and TRBJ1-3, with 11 bases aligning to TRBD1. This CDR3 spans 16 amino acids. Germline lookup yields CDR1 SGHTA and CDR2 FQGNSA. V lost 2 bases and J lost 4; bases outside the gene matches: 4.

With regard to this clone: The same CDR3 also results from other DNA sequences found in this sample. The J gene is TRBJ2-7, the V gene TRBV28; D unclear. Deletions cut 1 base from V and 7 bases from J, with 5 bases between. CDR1 is MDHEN and CDR2 is SYDVKM in the germline V gene. The CDR3 totals 11 residues. The CDR3 loop reads CASSLSGEQYF. CDR3 sequence (DNA): TGTGCCAGCAGTTTATCCGGGGAGCAGTACTTC.

This rearrangement joins TRBV7-9 to TRBJ2-1; D unresolved. Per the germline V gene, CDR1 is SEHNR and CDR2 is FQNEAQ (reference sequence). The CDR3 spans 11 residues. V lost 5 bases, J lost 6 bases, and 5 bases lay in between. This CDR3 reads CASSQSNEQFF. The CDR3 nucleotides read TGTGCCAGCAGCCAGTCCAATGAGCAGTTCTTC.

The genes are TRBV7-9 and TRBJ1-1; 7 bases map to TRBD1. Germline CDR1 reads SEHNR; CDR2 reads FQNEAQ (reference sequence). J gave up 4 bases and V 5 bases, and 7 bases lay outside the gene matches. The CDR3 contains 14 residues. The CDR3 protein is CASSPGGRSTEAFF. CDR3 DNA: TGTGCCAGCAGCCCAGGGGGGCGGAGCACTGAAGCTTTCTTT. The full variable domain, with the rest looked up from reference TRBV7-9 and TRBJ1-1, is DTGVSQNPRHKITKRGQNVTFRCDPISEHNRLYWYRQTLGQGPEFLTYFQNEAQLEKSRLLSDRFSAERPKGSFSTLEIQRTEQGDSAMYLCASSPGGRSTEAFFGQGTRLTVV.

V usage is TRBV29-1 and J usage is TRBJ2-1; 8 bases match TRBD1. The CDR3 spans 16 residues. V was clipped by 4 bases and J by 7 bases; unmatched bases: 15. From germline, CDR1 is SQVTM and CDR2 ANQGSEA. The CDR3 nucleotides read TGCAGCGTTGGGGCCTCGGAGACAGGGGCCTCTAATGAGCAGTTCTTC. This encodes CSVGASETGASNEQFF.

This chain joins TRBV5-1 and TRBJ2-5; D call uncertain. The V gene lost 5 bases and the J gene lost 9 bases, with 11 bases spanning the gap. CDR3 length: 11 residues. Germline CDR1 SGHRS, CDR2 YFSETQ. CDR3 bases: TGCGCCAGCAGAGGCACGGCTGCCCAGTACTTC. This gives the protein CASRGTAAQYF.

The chain uses TRBV9 and TRBJ1-2, with 8 bases fitting TRBD1. V shed 2 bases, J shed 7 bases, and the junction held 7 bases outside the gene matches. The length of the CDR3 is 14 residues. Germline V gene sequence: CDR1 SGDLS, CDR2 YYNGEE. The CDR3 DNA is TGTGCCAGCAGCGTCGGACAGGGAGGAAGTGGCTACACCTTC. Protein sequence: CASSVGQGGSGYTF.

The rearrangement uses TRBV11-2 and TRBJ1-1; tentative D call: TRBD1 (6 bases). This CDR3 is built from 13 residues. With 10 bases removed from V and 3 bases from J, the gap between germline ends came to 15 bases. CDR1 and CDR2 (germline): SGHAT, FQNNGV. This chain's CDR3 is CAITIRGYTEAFF. CDR3 DNA sequence: TGTGCCATCACGATCAGGGGTTACACTGAAGCTTTCTTT. The full variable domain, in which reference TRBV11-2 and TRBJ1-1 provide the parts outside the CDR3, is EAGVAQSPRYKIIEKRQSVAFWCNPISGHATLYWYQQILGQGPKLLIQFQNNGVVDDSQLPKDRFSAERLKGVDSTLKIQPAKLEDSAVYLCAITIRGYTEAFFGQGTRLTVV.

The rearrangement links TRBV18 to TRBJ1-2, with 12 bases matching TRBD1. The germline V gene encodes CDR1 KGHSH and CDR2 LQKENI. The CDR3 is made up of 15 amino acids. With 1 base clipped from V and 7 bases from J, the junction kept 4 bases outside the gene matches. In nucleotides, the CDR3 is TGTGCCAGCTCACCACAGGGACAGGGGGCCTTTGGCTACACCTTC. Its protein product is CASSPQGQGAFGYTF.

V usage is TRBV5-8 and J usage is TRBJ2-3; TRBD2 might be the D (7 bases). V shed 4 bases and J shed 6 bases, with 12 bases lying between them. Germline loops: CDR1 SGHTS, CDR2 YDEGEE. The CDR3 totals 13 residues. Here the CDR3 reads CASSQQGGDTQYF. In DNA form, the CDR3 reads TGTGCCAGCAGCCAACAGGGAGGGGATACGCAGTATTTT. The full variable domain, with the rest looked up from reference TRBV5-8 and TRBJ2-3, is EAGVTQSPTHLIKTRGQQATLRCSPISGHTSVYWYQQALGLGLQFLLWYDEGEERNRGNFPPRFSGRQFPNYSSELNVNALELEDSALYLCASSQQGGDTQYFGPGTRLTVL.

For the CDR3, the DNA is TGTGCCAGCAGAGCGAGCGGACTCTCTGGAAACACCATATATTTT. It translates to CASRASGLSGNTIYF. The chain is built from TRBV6-1 and TRBJ1-3; D ambiguous. Germline CDR1 MNHNS, CDR2 SASEGT. Between the trimmed V and J ends, which lost 6 bases and 0 bases, there was a span of 12 bases. The CDR3 length is 15 residues.

This chain uses TRBV4-1 with TRBJ2-7; TRBD1 matches 7 bases. Germline V CDR1 and CDR2: MGHRA, YSYEKL. The V and J ends lost 1 base and 0 bases, in that order; junction bases with no gene match: 6. This CDR3 comprises 16 residues. CDR3 in amino acids: CASSQGFGQASYEQYF. The CDR3 DNA reads as TGCGCCAGCAGCCAAGGCTTTGGACAGGCCTCCTACGAGCAGTACTTC.

The J gene is TRBJ2-2, the V gene TRBV9, with no clear D. This CDR3 has 13 amino acids. The V gene's germline CDR1 is SGDLS and CDR2 YYNGEE. Trimming cost V 4 bases and J 6 bases, with 10 bases left between them. The CDR3 loop is CASSPYGAGELFF. The CDR3, as DNA: TGTGCCAGCAGCCCCTATGGTGCCGGGGAGCTGTTTTTT.

This clone was seen once. The V gene is TRBV5-4, the J gene TRBJ2-7; 11 nucleotides line up with TRBD2. CDR1 and CDR2 (germline): SGHNT, YYREEE (reference sequence). The J segment lost 6 bases and the V segment lost 0 bases, leaving 2 bases of the junction unmatched. The CDR3 is 14 residues long. The chain's CDR3 is CASSLGGLAGEQYF. As DNA, the CDR3 is TGTGCCAGCAGCTTGGGAGGACTAGCGGGCGAGCAGTACTTC.

The chain joins TRBV6-5 to TRBJ2-5; no clear D gene. The assigned J gene may be wrong: the sequence end matches TRBJ2-7 better. Germline assignment: CDR1 MNHEY and CDR2 SVGAGI. This CDR3 has 15 amino acids. The CDR3 sequence: CASSYSAARTYEQYF. In nucleotides, the CDR3 is TGTGCCAGCAGTTACTCGGCAGCCAGAACCTACGAGCAGTACTTC.

As to this clone: Its ends do not fully match the called genes, so a read error is possible. V is TRBV28 and J is TRBJ2-6; perhaps TRBD1 as D (6 bases). CDR3 size: 14 residues. Germline V gene data show CDR1 as MDHEN and CDR2 as SYDVKM. The CDR3 bases are TGTGCCAGCAGCTTATCAGGGGTTTCCAACGTCCTGACTTTC. It specifies CASSLSGVSNVLTF.

This CDR3 is CASSYGDRENNEQFF. The CDR3 nucleotides read TGTGCCAGCAGTTACGGGGACAGGGAAAACAATGAGCAGTTCTTC. The chain couples TRBV6-6 to TRBJ2-1; 9 bases match TRBD1. J was trimmed by 5 bases and V by 2 bases; bases with no gene match: 4. This CDR3 has 15 amino acids. Germline CDR1 is MNHNY and CDR2 is SVGAGI (reference sequence).

The gene calls are TRBV28 and TRBJ1-2, with 11 bases identical to TRBD1. With 4 bases clipped from V and 4 bases from J, the junction kept 11 bases outside the gene matches. Per germline, CDR1 MDHEN and CDR2 SYDVKM. CDR3 length equals 17 residues. The CDR3: CASSSGTGGLFSYGYTF. As DNA, the CDR3 is TGTGCCAGCAGTTCCGGGACAGGGGGTCTCTTCTCCTATGGCTACACCTTC.

The chain is built from TRBV7-2 and TRBJ1-2; D unclear. The CDR3 is made up of 15 amino acids. With 6 bases removed from V and 4 bases from J, the gap between germline ends came to 18 bases. Germline CDR1 reads SGHTA; CDR2 reads FQGNSA. The CDR3 bases are TGTGCCAGCAGATCGGAGGCGGGGTGGGTCTATGGCTACACCTTC. As protein: CASRSEAGWVYGYTF.

The V and J genes are TRBV9 and TRBJ2-1; D is possibly TRBD2 (6 bases). The CDR3 consists of 15 residues. Trimming pared 0 bases from V and 3 bases from J, leaving 10 bases between. From germline, CDR1 is SGDLS and CDR2 YYNGEE. This CDR3 is CASSVDSGRYNEQFF. In DNA, the CDR3 is TGTGCCAGCAGCGTAGACAGCGGGCGCTACAATGAGCAGTTCTTC.

A remark on this clone: This sample includes further DNA sequences coding for the same CDR3. The gene calls are TRBV28 and TRBJ2-1; 8 nucleotides match TRBD1. The ends lost 5 bases at V and 2 bases at J; junction bases unmatched: 5. Germline V gene data show CDR1 as MDHEN and CDR2 as SYDVKM. The CDR3 is made up of 15 amino acids. The CDR3 DNA reads as TGTGCCAGCAGTCCCGGGACAGGTGCCTACAATGAGCAGTTCTTC. Amino acid sequence: CASSPGTGAYNEQFF.

With respect to this clone: The sample has other DNA sequences that encode this CDR3 too. The chain carries TRBV20-1 and TRBJ2-7; D not resolved. The germline V gene has CDR1 DFQATT and CDR2 SNEGSKA (reference sequence). The length of the CDR3 is 11 residues. The V gene lost 2 bases and the J gene lost 3 bases, with 5 bases spanning the gap. CDR3 residues: CSARLNYEQYF. CDR3 coding DNA: TGCAGTGCTAGACTCAACTACGAGCAGTACTTC.

The CDR3 loop is CAWSVPGPDNSPLHF. The CDR3 DNA follows: TGTGCCTGGAGTGTACCGGGCCCAGATAATTCACCCCTCCACTTT. The chain couples TRBV30 to TRBJ1-6, with D hard to call. The germline V gene has CDR1 GTSNPN and CDR2 SVGIG (reference sequence). Trimming cost V 0 bases and J 5 bases, with 11 bases left between them. The CDR3 contains 15 residues.

The chain has TRBV7-2 and TRBJ1-3, with D perhaps TRBD1 (5 bases). The CDR3 runs 15 residues. Trimming stripped 3 bases from V and 0 bases from J, with 9 bases between. The germline CDR1 and CDR2 sequences are SGHTA and FQGNSA. As DNA, the CDR3 is TGTGCCAGCAGCTTGGGGGACCGCTCTGGAAACACCATATATTTT. It translates to CASSLGDRSGNTIYF.